The TCR beta chain under discussion was sequenced for a study of cytotoxic CD8 clonotypes in ibrutinib-treated CLL. Study-level information: Mean productive templates were about 260,000; mean productive rearrangements were roughly 90,000.

Study-level points and caveats: Clonality correlated strongly with circulating CD8+ T cells and exceeded age-matched healthy donors at baseline. Treatment saw public clonotypes, which were uncommon, either contract or stay stable.

Investigators sought sequencing depths of between 1 in 200,000 and 1 in 1 million T cells. Sequencing was performed with immunoSEQ multiplex PCR; in TCRdb, only in-frame clones are kept and a portion is missing. The profile shows around 70,000 clones, roughly 83% of them singletons. With regard to this clone: As yet, its antigen is unknown.

The sample was PBMCs, taken after 24 months of ibrutinib treatment. The clonotype comes from a human donor with chronic lymphocytic leukemia.

The CDR3 coding sequence is TGTGCCAGCAGCGACGGTACAGATACGCAGTATTTT. Its translation: CASSDGTDTQYF. V is TRBV5-4 and J is TRBJ2-3; D is undetermined. Germline loops: CDR1 SGHNT, CDR2 YYREEE (reference sequence). V was clipped by 4 bases and J by 3 bases, with 6 bases between them. The CDR3 sequence is 12 residues long.